This T cell receptor (beta chain) was captured in a study of CD8+CD57+ T cells in acquired aplastic anemia. Overall study context: Roughly 3.2 ug was the average amount of DNA from sorted CD4+ and CD8+ cells. Findings and caveats of the study: The same twenty-nine CD8+ CDR3 sequences occurred in patients and in controls. Patients versus controls showed no significant CD8+ Simpson's diversity difference.

TCR beta VDJ and CDR3 profiles were obtained from a genomic DNA template. From the reads, TCRdb called clonotypes with MiXCR, one entry per CDR3 protein. Counted here are about 170,000 distinct CDR3 sequences, about 60% occurring once; the ten biggest clones make up about 41%. Unmatched junction bases numbered 2, after V lost 4 bases and J lost 3 bases. Per the germline V gene, CDR1 is SEHNR and CDR2 is FQNEAQ (reference sequence). CDR3 length: 14 residues. This clonotype appeared once. Antigen: not known. This TCR was sampled from a human donor in good health. The specimen sequenced was sorted CD4+, CD8+, or CD8+CD57+ T cells (not recorded which) from PBMCs. The J gene is TRBJ2-5, the V gene TRBV7-9; TRBD1 matches at 10 bases. This CDR3 reads CASSWGQGKETQYF. The CDR3 DNA reads as TGTGCCAGCAGCTGGGGACAGGGGAAAGAGACCCAGTACTTC.